One and the same sample provided the 20 T cell receptor beta chains below, sequenced in a study of T-cell reconstitution after alpha-beta-depleted transplantation in children. Molecular barcoding with unique molecular identifiers was used for the TCRbeta library. TCRdb re-analysed the PCR reads in MiXCR, keeping a single row per CDR3 protein. The repertoire holds approximately 300,000 distinct CDR3 sequences, with around a tenth as singletons. The sample here was peripheral blood, taken 180 days after TCRalphabeta/CD19-depleted stem cell transplant. All receptors come from a male patient between 2 and 10 years old who had a stem cell transplant for chronic granulomatous disease, so the T cells may come from the graft donor.

This clonotype occurred many times. The chain is built from TRBV5-1 and TRBJ2-6; no reliable D call. V was pared by 2 bases and J by 0 bases, with 12 bases between. Germline values: CDR1 SGHRS, CDR2 YFSETQ. The CDR3 runs to 17 residues. The DNA of the CDR3 is TGCGCCAGCAGCTTCGACATATCTTACTCTGGGGCCAACGTCCTGACTTTC. This encodes CASSFDISYSGANVLTF.

In this sample, this clonotype turned up many times. The CDR3 reads CASSVGPANTGELFF. In nucleotides, the CDR3 is TGTGCCAGCAGCGTGGGCCCTGCCAACACCGGGGAGCTGTTTTTT. The genes are TRBV7-3 and TRBJ2-2; D unclear. This CDR3 has 15 amino acids. V lost 5 bases to trimming and J lost 2 bases, with 12 bases between them. Germline CDR1 SGHTA, CDR2 FQGTGA.

This clonotype was counted at least ten times. This CDR3 reads CASGKIDRDYNEQFF. CDR3 sequence (DNA): TGCGCCAGCGGAAAAATTGACAGGGACTACAATGAGCAGTTCTTC. The V call is TRBV5-1, the J call TRBJ2-1; 7 positions agree with TRBD1. Trimming took 7 bases from V and 3 from J; bases not matched to a gene: 10. The germline CDR1 and CDR2 sequences are SGHRS and YFSETQ. The CDR3 consists of 15 residues.

The V call is TRBV15, the J call TRBJ2-7, with D perhaps matching TRBD1 or TRBD2 (5 bases each). The CDR3 loop spans 16 amino acids. V dropped 5 bases and J dropped 0 bases, with 17 bases sitting between them. Per germline, CDR1 LNHNV and CDR2 YYDKDF (reference sequence). The CDR3 DNA reads TGTGCCACCAGCGCCCCGTCCGGGACCCACTCCTACGAGCAGTACTTC. It is translated as CATSAPSGTHSYEQYF.

This clonotype was counted ten times or more. The chain joins TRBV15 to TRBJ2-7, with no clear D. V dropped 0 bases and J dropped 6 bases, with 18 bases sitting between them. Per the germline V gene, CDR1 is LNHNV and CDR2 is YYDKDF (reference sequence). The CDR3 has 16 amino acids. The DNA of the CDR3 is TGTGCCACCAGCAGAGATGTGACCGACTCCTCTCTCGAGCAGTACTTC. Protein product: CATSRDVTDSSLEQYF.

For this clonotype: This may come from a read error, since a much larger clone is one base off. The CDR3 DNA follows: TGTGCCTGCAGAACCGGCAGGGAGACCCAGTACTTC. Translated: CACRTGRETQYF. V gene TRBV12-3 or TRBV12-4 combines with J gene TRBJ2-5; D gene ambiguous. This CDR3 has 12 amino acids.

This clonotype appeared many times. The chain employs TRBV20-1 and TRBJ1-2; D ambiguous. The CDR3 is 15 residues long. The V end lost 5 bases, the J end lost 4 bases, and 20 bases lay between the germline ends. Germline assignment: CDR1 DFQATT and CDR2 SNEGSKA (reference sequence). The chain's CDR3 is CSAQSPQVSPYGYTF. The CDR3, as DNA: TGCAGTGCTCAGTCCCCCCAAGTCTCTCCCTATGGCTACACCTTC.

This clonotype was observed many times. This chain joins TRBV19 and TRBJ2-1; 13 nucleotides line up with TRBD2. The trim removed 6 bases at V and 4 bases at J, leaving 0 bases unmatched. The germline gives CDR1 LNHDA, CDR2 SQIVND (reference sequence). There are 14 residues in the CDR3. CDR3 nucleotide sequence: TGTGCCAGTAGGGGACTAGCGGGATACAATGAGCAGTTCTTC. Amino acids: CASRGLAGYNEQFF. The full variable domain, completed using reference TRBV19 and TRBJ2-1, is DGGITQSPKYLFRKEGQNVTLSCEQNLNHDAMYWYRQDPGQGLRLIYYSQIVNDFQKGDIAEGYSVSREKKESFPLTVTSAQKNPTAFYLCASRGLAGYNEQFFGPGTRLTVL.

In this sample, this clonotype turned up many times. The V call is TRBV28, the J call TRBJ2-3, with D possibly TRBD2 on 5 matching bases. The CDR3 has 14 amino acids. Trimming left V 6 bases short and J 4 bases short, with 14 bases between. Germline CDR1 MDHEN, CDR2 SYDVKM. CDR3 sequence reads: CASSLTWESDTQYF. The CDR3 DNA is TGTGCCAGCAGCCTGACTTGGGAGTCAGATACGCAGTATTTT.

The J gene is TRBJ2-7, the V gene TRBV7-2; perhaps TRBD2 as D (5 bases). The V end lost 10 bases, the J end lost 2 bases, and 18 bases lay between the germline ends. CDR1 and CDR2 (germline): SGHTA, FQGNSA. The CDR3 sequence is 14 residues long. The CDR3 spells CATKTERATYEQYF. The CDR3 DNA is TGTGCCACTAAGACCGAGAGGGCTACCTACGAGCAGTACTTC.

This clonotype showed up many times. The V call is TRBV6-5, the J call TRBJ2-1, with TRBD1 identical over 7 bases. Germline CDR1 and CDR2: MNHEY and SVGAGI. The ends lost 2 bases at V and 1 base at J; junction bases unmatched: 11. This CDR3 comprises 18 residues. The CDR3 DNA sequence: TGTGCCAGCAGTTACCCCAGTTTTGGGACAGAATCCTACAATGAGCAGTTCTTC. Residues: CASSYPSFGTESYNEQFF.

This clonotype appeared many times. The CDR3 DNA reads TGCGCCAGCAGAAGGTCGCAGGGGGCCTCCTACGAGCAGTACTTC. The encoded protein is CASRRSQGASYEQYF. J is TRBJ2-7 and V is TRBV5-1, with 8 bases that match TRBD1. The V gene's germline CDR1 is SGHRS and CDR2 YFSETQ. Unmatched junction bases numbered 7, after V lost 5 bases and J lost 0 bases. The CDR3 is made up of 15 amino acids.

There are many counts of this clonotype. V usage is TRBV6-1 and J usage is TRBJ2-3; no reliable D call. Germline assignment: CDR1 MNHNS and CDR2 SASEGT. With 4 bases removed from V and 2 bases from J, the gap between germline ends came to 10 bases. The CDR3 length is 14 residues. Written as DNA, the CDR3 is TGTGCCAGCAGTGGGGTAGCCAACACAGATACGCAGTATTTT. It codes for CASSGVANTDTQYF.

The table lists this clonotype with many counts. The gene calls are TRBV7-3 and TRBJ2-1; 10 nucleotides align to TRBD2. The CDR3 consists of 15 residues. V was clipped by 5 bases and J by 6 bases; unmatched bases: 7. In germline, CDR1 is SGHTA, CDR2 FQGTGA. The CDR3 here is CASSPTSGPPNEQFF. Written as DNA, the CDR3 is TGTGCCAGCAGCCCGACTAGCGGGCCTCCCAATGAGCAGTTCTTC.

A few counts support this clonotype. The J gene is TRBJ2-1, the V gene TRBV19; 7 bases line up with TRBD2. V lost 7 bases to trimming and J lost 6 bases; unmatched junction nucleotides: 15. This CDR3 region has 16 residues. The V gene's germline CDR1 is LNHDA and CDR2 SQIVND (reference sequence). CDR3 loop: CASTSPGGLGSNEQFF. The DNA of the CDR3 is TGTGCCAGTACCTCCCCGGGGGGACTGGGATCCAATGAGCAGTTCTTC.

This clonotype was observed at least ten times. This rearrangement joins TRBV20-1 to TRBJ2-1; tentatively, D is TRBD2 (5 bases). V lost 6 bases and J 3 bases, leaving 12 bases between the germline ends. This CDR3 comprises 13 residues. Germline loops: CDR1 DFQATT, CDR2 SNEGSKA (reference sequence). The DNA for the CDR3 is TGCAGTGCCCCTGGACTTGACTACAATGAGCAGTTCTTC. Its translation: CSAPGLDYNEQFF.

The V gene is TRBV10-3, the J gene TRBJ2-2; TRBD1 aligns across 12 bases. The CDR3 loop spans 20 amino acids. In germline, CDR1 is ENHRY, CDR2 SYGVKD. Germline trimming cut 9 bases from V and 4 bases from J; bases unmatched to any gene: 21. The CDR3 bases are TGTGCCATTTCCGGTCGTCCGGGGACAGGGGGCGATCGGGGCACCGGGGAGCTGTTTTTT. This translates into CAISGRPGTGGDRGTGELFF.

About this clonotype: A much larger clone lies one base from this, so it may be a read error. This rearrangement joins TRBV4-1 to TRBJ1-6, with D maybe TRBD1 (5 bases). The germline V and J ends were trimmed by 4 bases and 7 bases, with 17 bases remaining between them. Germline loops: CDR1 MGHRA, CDR2 YSYEKL. The CDR3 has 16 residues. The CDR3 DNA is TGCGCCAGCAGCCCAACCCAGGGAGGGACGAATTCACCCCTCCACTTT. It codes for CASSPTQGGTNSPLHF.

Ten or more counts support this clonotype. The chain couples TRBV10-3 to TRBJ2-1, with 9 bases aligning to TRBD2. CDR3 length: 15 residues. The J segment lost 6 bases and the V segment lost 3 bases, leaving 6 bases of the junction unmatched. Germline CDR1 ENHRY, CDR2 SYGVKD. Here the CDR3 DNA reads TGTGCCATCAGTGATAGTCTAGCGGGGACCAATGAGCAGTTCTTC. It yields the protein CAISDSLAGTNEQFF.

This clonotype was detected ten times or more. This chain connects TRBV7-2 to TRBJ2-5; possibly TRBD2 for D (6 bases). There are 14 residues in the CDR3. Per the germline V gene, CDR1 is SGHTA and CDR2 is FQGNSA. Trimming stripped 5 bases from V and 2 bases from J, with 12 bases between. CDR3 amino acids: CASSPGGWQETQYF. DNA of the CDR3: TGTGCCAGCAGCCCCGGAGGGTGGCAAGAGACCCAGTACTTC.